The next 12 T cell receptor beta chains were all read from a single sample in a study of T-cell memory formation after mild COVID-19. TCRdb fed the 5' RACE reads into MiXCR, producing one record per CDR3 protein. The sample has about 470,000 distinct CDR3 sequences, over 15% seen once; the top ten hold 9% to 15%. The specimen was PBMCs or a T cell subset sorted from them (not recorded which). The receptors were gathered from an adult woman who had mild COVID-19 (a few samples of this study predate the infection). Cell type and time point are not known.

J is TRBJ1-1 and V is TRBV7-9; D is ambiguous. The CDR3 has 13 amino acids. The V gene's germline CDR1 is SEHNR and CDR2 FQNEAQ (reference sequence). V lost 1 base to trimming and J lost 4 bases, with 7 bases between them. The CDR3 coding sequence is TGTGCCAGCAGCTTAGATTGTGGCACTGAAGCTTTCTTT. Amino acid sequence: CASSLDCGTEAFF. The full variable domain, in which reference TRBV7-9 and TRBJ1-1 provide the parts outside the CDR3, is DTGVSQNPRHKITKRGQNVTFRCDPISEHNRLYWYRQTLGQGPEFLTYFQNEAQLEKSRLLSDRFSAERPKGSFSTLEIQRTEQGDSAMYLCASSLDCGTEAFFGQGTRLTVV.

This chain connects TRBV20-1 to TRBJ2-1; 9 bases are shared with TRBD2. Unmatched junction bases numbered 7, after V lost 3 bases and J lost 1 base. Per germline, CDR1 DFQATT and CDR2 SNEGSKA (reference sequence). The CDR3 runs to 16 residues. The CDR3 sequence: CSASGAGGSSYNEQFF. The CDR3 DNA follows: TGCAGTGCTAGTGGAGCGGGAGGTTCGTCCTACAATGAGCAGTTCTTC.

This clonotype was observed a few times. This chain uses TRBV7-9 with TRBJ2-7, with no clear D. Trimming took 3 bases from V and 3 from J, leaving 15 bases between them. Germline V gene lookup returns CDR1 SEHNR and CDR2 FQNEAQ (reference sequence). The CDR3 runs 15 residues. The CDR3 nucleotides read TGTGCCAGCAGCTTGGCAGGCACGGTGGGCTACGAGCAGTACTTC. Translated: CASSLAGTVGYEQYF. Full variable domain (missing parts from reference TRBV7-9 and TRBJ2-7): DTGVSQNPRHKITKRGQNVTFRCDPISEHNRLYWYRQTLGQGPEFLTYFQNEAQLEKSRLLSDRFSAERPKGSFSTLEIQRTEQGDSAMYLCASSLAGTVGYEQYFGPGTRLTVT.

This clonotype was recorded a few times. The chain recombines TRBV5-5 with TRBJ2-1; 9 bases line up with TRBD2. The CDR3 loop spans 15 amino acids. The J segment lost 7 bases and the V segment lost 0 bases, leaving 5 bases of the junction unmatched. The V gene's germline CDR1 is SGHKS and CDR2 YYEKEE (reference sequence). CDR3 bases: TGTGCCAGCAGCTTGGTCGGACTAGCGTGGAATGAGCAGTTCTTC. As protein: CASSLVGLAWNEQFF.

A few counts support this clonotype. The chain joins TRBV9 to TRBJ2-1, with 8 positions matching TRBD2. This CDR3 comprises 15 residues. V trimming: 4 bases; J trimming: 7 bases; junction bases outside the gene matches: 10. Germline assignment: CDR1 SGDLS and CDR2 YYNGEE. The CDR3 reads CASSTPTGGGNEQFF. The CDR3 nucleotides read TGTGCCAGCAGCACCCCAACGGGGGGGGGGAATGAGCAGTTCTTC.

This clonotype was detected a few times. The V and J genes are TRBV20-1 and TRBJ1-5; 7 positions agree with TRBD1. The germline V gene has CDR1 DFQATT and CDR2 SNEGSKA (reference sequence). V lost 3 bases, J lost 5 bases, and 7 bases stayed unmatched. The CDR3 is made up of 14 amino acids. The CDR3 reads CSARPGDSYQPQHF. The CDR3, as DNA: TGCAGTGCTAGGCCAGGGGACAGCTATCAGCCCCAGCATTTT.

This clonotype was seen a handful of times. The chain carries TRBV19 and TRBJ1-2; 9 nucleotides align to TRBD1. V dropped 1 base and J dropped 4; count of bases not matched to a gene: 1. CDR3 length: 14 residues. Germline CDR1 LNHDA, CDR2 SQIVND (reference sequence). This chain's CDR3 is CASSIGQGGYGYTF. The CDR3 DNA reads as TGTGCCAGTAGTATAGGACAGGGGGGCTATGGCTACACCTTC.

The rearrangement joins TRBV7-9 to TRBJ1-2; unclear D gene. V gave up 5 bases and J gave up 8 bases, with 15 bases separating them. Germline V gene lookup returns CDR1 SEHNR and CDR2 FQNEAQ (reference sequence). The CDR3 covers 13 residues. CDR3 nucleotide sequence: TGTGCCAGCAGCCACCGGACCCTGGGAGGCTACACCTTC. Protein: CASSHRTLGGYTF.

This clonotype was detected many times. The chain links TRBV20-1 to TRBJ1-1, with D unclear. This CDR3 is 13 amino acids long. V dropped 1 base and J dropped 0 bases, with 6 bases sitting between them. The germline V gene encodes CDR1 DFQATT and CDR2 SNEGSKA (reference sequence). The CDR3 is CSARAGLNTEAFF. DNA of the CDR3: TGCAGTGCTAGAGCTGGACTGAACACTGAAGCTTTCTTT.

This clonotype was counted only a few times. The chain uses TRBV4-1 and TRBJ2-7, with TRBD2 matching over 15 bases. The ends lost 4 bases at V and 6 bases at J; junction bases unmatched: 4. This CDR3 is 15 amino acids long. Germline CDR1 is MGHRA and CDR2 is YSYEKL. The CDR3 spells CASSLGTSGRSEQYF. Here the CDR3 DNA reads TGCGCCAGCAGCCTAGGGACTAGCGGGAGGAGCGAGCAGTACTTC.

This chain links TRBV7-9 with TRBJ2-7; tentative D call: TRBD2 (5 bases). The CDR3 is 15 amino acids. CDR1 and CDR2 (germline): SEHNR, FQNEAQ (reference sequence). With 3 bases removed from V and 3 bases from J, the gap between germline ends came to 15 bases. CDR3 sequence reads: CASSFLPGKGYEQYF. CDR3 nucleotide sequence: TGTGCCAGCAGCTTCCTCCCGGGGAAGGGCTACGAGCAGTACTTC.

The chain employs TRBV7-2 and TRBJ2-5; the match to TRBD2 covers 13 bases. V gave up 5 bases and J gave up 5 bases; unmatched junction bases: 5. The CDR3 consists of 15 residues. Looked up from germline, CDR1 is SGHTA and CDR2 is FQGNSA. CDR3 DNA sequence: TGTGCCAGCAGCCCAGGACTAGCGGGAGTGGAGACCCAGTACTTC. Protein sequence: CASSPGLAGVETQYF. Complete variable domain (other parts from reference TRBV7-2 and TRBJ2-5): GAGVSQSPSNKVTEKGKDVELRCDPISGHTALYWYRQSLGQGLEFLIYFQGNSAPDKSGLPSDRFSAERTGGSVSTLTIQRTQQEDSAVYLCASSPGLAGVETQYFGPGTRLLVL.